Included here is one TCR beta chain sequence, with context. Original processing methods: Reference gene primer amplification gave estimated nucleated cell counts. The assay was immunoSEQ multiplex PCR, and TCRdb's table has in-frame clones only and misses some. The V and J calls and clone size are taken from that table; D and trimming were inferred from the DNA. The sample has some 150,000 clones; roughly 84% are singletons. This specimen belongs to a study of blood T cell repertoires in COVID-19. The CDR3 has 15 amino acids. Germline V lookup: CDR1 MDHEN, CDR2 SYDVKM. Losses at the gene ends were 4 bases for V and 1 base for J; bases not matched to a gene: 3. Patients in Seattle were enrolled during active infection, then followed longitudinally.

Sequencing was carried out using peripheral blood. The origin of this receptor is a woman aged 70-85 years with COVID-19, enrolled during active disease. This chain connects TRBV28 to TRBJ1-4, with 7 bases identical to TRBD1. CDR3 DNA sequence: TGTGCCAGCAGTTCCCCAGGGGGAACTAATGAAAAACTGTTTTTT. Amino acids: CASSSPGGTNEKLFF.